A single sample gave rise to the 18 T cell receptor beta chains below, sequenced in a study of early T cells in non-severe SARS-CoV-2 infection. TCRdb re-called the 5' RACE reads with MiXCR, one entry per CDR3 protein. Of about 83,000 distinct CDR3 sequences listed, over 11% were seen once; the top ten hold under 4%. What was sequenced was whole blood. The source of these receptors is an adult who was a healthcare worker with PCR-confirmed SARS-CoV-2 infection or an uninfected control (not recorded which).

This clonotype occurred many times. V is TRBV7-9 and J is TRBJ2-7; TRBD1 is a possible D gene (6 bases). The CDR3 sequence is 14 residues long. Trimming removed 3 bases at V and 2 bases at J, with 11 bases between. Per germline, CDR1 SEHNR and CDR2 FQNEAQ (reference sequence). The CDR3 spells CASSFGQSPYEQYF. CDR3 DNA: TGTGCCAGCAGCTTCGGACAGTCCCCCTACGAGCAGTACTTC. The full variable domain, in which reference TRBV7-9 and TRBJ2-7 provide the parts outside the CDR3, is DTGVSQNPRHKITKRGQNVTFRCDPISEHNRLYWYRQTLGQGPEFLTYFQNEAQLEKSRLLSDRFSAERPKGSFSTLEIQRTEQGDSAMYLCASSFGQSPYEQYFGPGTRLTVT.

V usage is TRBV7-9 and J usage is TRBJ2-1; D uncertain. V lost 4 bases and J 4 bases, leaving 5 bases between the germline ends. Germline-derived CDR1 and CDR2 are SEHNR and FQNEAQ (reference sequence). This CDR3 comprises 12 residues. The CDR3: CASSSQYNEQFF. The CDR3 DNA reads TGTGCCAGCAGCTCGCAGTACAATGAGCAGTTCTTC. Using reference TRBV7-9 and TRBJ2-1 for the parts outside the CDR3, the full variable domain is DTGVSQNPRHKITKRGQNVTFRCDPISEHNRLYWYRQTLGQGPEFLTYFQNEAQLEKSRLLSDRFSAERPKGSFSTLEIQRTEQGDSAMYLCASSSQYNEQFFGPGTRLTVL.

This clonotype showed up just a few times. This chain uses TRBV10-3 with TRBJ2-3; 7 nucleotides agree with TRBD2. This CDR3 is 13 amino acids long. Germline lookup yields CDR1 ENHRY and CDR2 SYGVKD. The V gene end was trimmed by 6 bases and the J gene end by 1 base; junction bases not matched to a gene: 1. The CDR3 spells CAIRAGGTDTQYF. The CDR3 DNA reads TGTGCCATCAGGGCGGGGGGCACAGATACGCAGTATTTT.

The sample holds one count of this clonotype. As DNA, the CDR3 is TGTGCCAGCAGCTTAGGCCGACAGACTATCTCCTACGAGCAGTACTTC. This encodes CASSLGRQTISYEQYF. The chain recombines TRBV11-2 with TRBJ2-7; TRBD1 or TRBD2 may be the D gene (5 bases each). Deletions cut 1 base from V and 0 bases from J, with 13 bases between. From germline, CDR1 is SGHAT and CDR2 FQNNGV. The CDR3 length is 16 residues.

The chain links TRBV18 to TRBJ2-5; D is possibly TRBD1 (5 bases). The CDR3 contains 14 residues. CDR1 and CDR2 (germline): KGHSH, LQKENI. V lost 2 bases and J 3 bases, leaving 10 bases between the germline ends. CDR3 coding DNA: TGTGCCAGCTCACCAGGTTCAGGGAAAGAGACCCAGTACTTC. This encodes CASSPGSGKETQYF.

The chain couples TRBV2 to TRBJ2-1; D is undetermined. Germline CDR1 reads SNHLY; CDR2 reads FYNNEI. The length of the CDR3 is 14 residues. Trimming removed 4 bases from V and 0 bases from J, with 7 bases in between. The CDR3 loop is CASSGRSSYNEQFF. The DNA for the CDR3 is TGTGCCAGCAGTGGACGGAGCTCCTACAATGAGCAGTTCTTC.

CDR3: CASSLRQGGSGANVLTF. CDR3 nucleotides: TGCGCCAGCAGCTTGCGACAGGGGGGCTCTGGGGCCAACGTCCTGACTTTC. The chain is built from TRBV5-1 and TRBJ2-6, with 9 nucleotides matching TRBD1. The germline V gene encodes CDR1 SGHRS and CDR2 YFSETQ. V was pared by 1 base and J by 0 bases, with 2 bases of the junction left unmatched. The CDR3 extends over 17 amino acids.

The V call is TRBV6-5, the J call TRBJ2-7; D unclear. Trimming took 5 bases from V and 3 from J, leaving 11 bases between them. Per germline, CDR1 MNHEY and CDR2 SVGAGI. CDR3 length equals 13 residues. CDR3 nucleotide sequence: TGTGCCAGCAGTCCAGGACCCCTCTACGAGCAGTACTTC. The encoded protein is CASSPGPLYEQYF.

The chain links TRBV20-1 to TRBJ2-7, with D perhaps TRBD2 (6 bases). The CDR3 is 14 amino acids. V lost 0 bases, J lost 2 bases, and 11 bases lay in between. Germline V CDR1 and CDR2: DFQATT, SNEGSKA (reference sequence). As DNA, the CDR3 is TGCAGTGCTAGAGATCTGGGGGGTACCTACGAGCAGTACTTC. The encoded protein is CSARDLGGTYEQYF.

The chain carries TRBV7-8 and TRBJ2-3; tentative D call: TRBD1 (7 bases). The length of the CDR3 is 18 residues. In germline, CDR1 is SGHVS, CDR2 FQNEAQ. V shed 5 bases and J shed 3 bases, with 24 bases lying between them. The CDR3 bases are TGTGCCAGCAGCCCTTTGGGGACTCAGGGGGTGCGGACAGATACGCAGTATTTT. Translated, it gives CASSPLGTQGVRTDTQYF.

This clonotype was seen only a few times. The J gene is TRBJ2-1, the V gene TRBV20-1; 9 bases align to TRBD2. Germline assignment: CDR1 DFQATT and CDR2 SNEGSKA (reference sequence). V lost 6 bases and J lost 3; bases outside the gene matches: 12. The CDR3 has 16 amino acids. CDR3 in amino acids: CSAQRGASGNYNEQFF. CDR3 coding DNA: TGCAGTGCCCAGAGGGGGGCTAGCGGGAACTACAATGAGCAGTTCTTC.

V gene TRBV11-2 combines with J gene TRBJ2-1; 14 nucleotides agree with TRBD2. V was pared by 0 bases and J by 8 bases, with 3 bases of the junction left unmatched. This CDR3 has 16 amino acids. The germline CDR1 and CDR2 sequences are SGHAT and FQNNGV. In DNA, the CDR3 is TGTGCCAGCAGCTTAGAGGGGACTAGCGGGAGCTATGAGCAGTTCTTC. This gives the protein CASSLEGTSGSYEQFF.

V gene TRBV6-4 combines with J gene TRBJ2-5, with D uncertain. The CDR3 sequence is 13 residues long. CDR1 is MRHNA and CDR2 is SNTAGT in the germline V gene. V gave up 4 bases and J gave up 4 bases, with 10 bases separating them. The DNA for the CDR3 is TGTGCCAGCAGTGCTGACTTGGGAGAGACCCAGTACTTC. Protein product: CASSADLGETQYF.

This clonotype was seen only a few times. The genes are TRBV7-3 and TRBJ1-4; tentative D call: TRBD1 (5 bases). The germline V and J ends were trimmed by 3 bases and 8 bases, with 22 bases remaining between them. CDR3 length: 17 residues. Germline V gives CDR1 SGHTA, CDR2 FQGTGA. The CDR3 DNA follows: TGTGCCAGCAGCTTTAACCCCTACGGCAGGGACGGCGAAAAACTGTTTTTT. Protein: CASSFNPYGRDGEKLFF.

This clonotype was observed at least ten times. V is TRBV30 and J is TRBJ2-7; maybe TRBD1 (6 bases). The V end was cut by 5 bases, the J end by 4 bases, with 12 bases between. This CDR3 spans 12 amino acids. Germline lookup yields CDR1 GTSNPN and CDR2 SVGIG (reference sequence). The CDR3 coding sequence is TGTGCCTGGGACCGGGACATTTACGAGCAGTACTTC. Translated: CAWDRDIYEQYF. The whole variable domain, remainder taken from reference TRBV30 and TRBJ2-7, is SQTIHQWPATLVQPVGSPLSLECTVEGTSNPNLYWYRQAAGRGLQLLFYSVGIGQISSEVPQNLSASRPQDRQFILSSKKLLLSDSGFYLCAWDRDIYEQYFGPGTRLTVT.

The chain carries TRBV15 and TRBJ1-5; D gene unclear. Germline V gives CDR1 LNHNV, CDR2 YYDKDF (reference sequence). V was shortened by 7 bases and J by 3 bases, with 16 bases between the two germline ends. This CDR3 is 15 amino acids long. The CDR3 loop is CATTPGWGSNQPQHF. The CDR3 DNA is TGTGCCACCACTCCCGGGTGGGGATCCAATCAGCCCCAGCATTTT.

This clonotype was seen more than once but under ten times. The chain couples TRBV19 to TRBJ2-3; a possible D gene is TRBD1 (6 bases). V lost 5 bases and J lost 1, with 19 bases in between. This CDR3 comprises 17 residues. Looked up from germline, CDR1 is LNHDA and CDR2 is SQIVND (reference sequence). This CDR3 is CASSWPSTGTGTDTQYF. The CDR3 bases are TGTGCCAGTAGTTGGCCCTCAACAGGGACGGGCACAGATACGCAGTATTTT.

This clonotype was picked up a small number of times. The DNA for the CDR3 is TGTGCCAGCAGCTTAGTCGGGACTAGCGGGGGGCTGTACAATGAGCAGTTCTTC. This translates into CASSLVGTSGGLYNEQFF. V gene TRBV11-2 combines with J gene TRBJ2-1; 15 bases are a match to TRBD2. Trimming cost V 1 base and J 4 bases; bases outside gene matches: 5. CDR3 length: 18 residues. Germline V CDR1 and CDR2: SGHAT, FQNNGV.